This T cell receptor beta chain was profiled in a study of OX40 agonist ivuxolimab in advanced cancers. Germline CDR1 is LNHDA and CDR2 is SQIVND (reference sequence). The CDR3 spans 14 residues. Trimming left V 4 bases short and J 4 bases short, with 13 bases between. Sequencing used immunoSEQ multiplex PCR; TCRdb keeps in-frame clones, though not all of them. The table shows roughly 100,000 clones, with roughly 88% occurring only once. This specimen consisted of CD4+ or CD8+ T cells sorted from blood, obtained in a trial of the OX40 agonist ivuxolimab. The source of this sequence is an adult with an advanced solid tumor such as melanoma, head and neck, liver or kidney cancer. The V gene is TRBV19, the J gene TRBJ1-2, with TRBD1 as a possible D gene (6 bases). CDR3 coding DNA: TGTGCCAGTAGTACGCAGGGGCCGATCTATGGCTACACCTTC. Translated, it gives CASSTQGPIYGYTF. The variable domain in full, completed from reference TRBV19 and TRBJ1-2, reads DGGITQSPKYLFRKEGQNVTLSCEQNLNHDAMYWYRQDPGQGLRLIYYSQIVNDFQKGDIAEGYSVSREKKESFPLTVTSAQKNPTAFYLCASSTQGPIYGYTFGSGTRLTVV.